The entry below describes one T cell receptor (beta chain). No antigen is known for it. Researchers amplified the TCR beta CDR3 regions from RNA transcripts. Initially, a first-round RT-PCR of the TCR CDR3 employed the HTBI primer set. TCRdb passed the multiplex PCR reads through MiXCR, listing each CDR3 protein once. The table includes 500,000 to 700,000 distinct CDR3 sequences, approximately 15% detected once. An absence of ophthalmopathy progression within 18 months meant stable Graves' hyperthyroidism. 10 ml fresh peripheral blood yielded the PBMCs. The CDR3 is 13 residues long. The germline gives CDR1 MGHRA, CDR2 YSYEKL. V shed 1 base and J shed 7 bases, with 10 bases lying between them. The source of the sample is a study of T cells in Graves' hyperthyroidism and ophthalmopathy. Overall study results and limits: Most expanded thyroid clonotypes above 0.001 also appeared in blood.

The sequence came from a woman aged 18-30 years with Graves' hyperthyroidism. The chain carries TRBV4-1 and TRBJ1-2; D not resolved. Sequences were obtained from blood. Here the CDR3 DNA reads TGCGCCAGCAGCCAAGTGGGCCGGGGTGGCTACACCTTC. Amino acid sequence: CASSQVGRGGYTF.